This T cell receptor beta chain was documented in a study of blood T cell repertoires in COVID-19. Germline CDR1 reads MGHRA; CDR2 reads YSYEKL. Trimming at V came to 4 bases and at J to 10 bases, leaving 4 bases not matched to a gene. This CDR3 is built from 14 residues. In the original processing: Amplifying reference gene primers gave estimates of nucleated cell counts. Using immunoSEQ multiplex PCR, the repertoire was profiled, and TCRdb retains in-frame clones only, with some absent. Clone size and V and J calls were adopted from that table, with D and trimming inferred from the DNA. The table shows roughly 150,000 clones, with 89% occurring only once.

The chain recombines TRBV4-1 with TRBJ1-6, with 10 nucleotides matching TRBD1. Sequences were obtained from peripheral blood. The receptor comes from a man aged 55 to 70 with acute or convalescent COVID-19. The CDR3 protein is CASSRDRGRSPLHF. For the CDR3, the DNA is TGCGCCAGCAGCCGGGACAGGGGACGCTCACCCCTCCACTTT.